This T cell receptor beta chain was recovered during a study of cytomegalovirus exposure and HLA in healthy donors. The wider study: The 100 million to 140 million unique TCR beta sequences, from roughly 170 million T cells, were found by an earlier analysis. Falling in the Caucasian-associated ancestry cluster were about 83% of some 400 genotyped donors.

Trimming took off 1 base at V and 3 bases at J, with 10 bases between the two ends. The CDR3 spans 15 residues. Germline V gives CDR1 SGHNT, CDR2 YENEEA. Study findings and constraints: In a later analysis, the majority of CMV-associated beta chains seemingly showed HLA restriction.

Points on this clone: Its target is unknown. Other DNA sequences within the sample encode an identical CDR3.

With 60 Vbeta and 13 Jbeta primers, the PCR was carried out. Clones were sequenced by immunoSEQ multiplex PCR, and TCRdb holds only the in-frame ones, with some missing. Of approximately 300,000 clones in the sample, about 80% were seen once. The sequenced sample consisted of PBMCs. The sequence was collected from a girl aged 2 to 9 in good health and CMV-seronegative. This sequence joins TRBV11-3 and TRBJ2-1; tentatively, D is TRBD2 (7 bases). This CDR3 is CASSLGRGGYNEQFF. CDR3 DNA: TGTGCCAGCAGCTTAGGTAGGGGGGGCTACAATGAGCAGTTCTTC.